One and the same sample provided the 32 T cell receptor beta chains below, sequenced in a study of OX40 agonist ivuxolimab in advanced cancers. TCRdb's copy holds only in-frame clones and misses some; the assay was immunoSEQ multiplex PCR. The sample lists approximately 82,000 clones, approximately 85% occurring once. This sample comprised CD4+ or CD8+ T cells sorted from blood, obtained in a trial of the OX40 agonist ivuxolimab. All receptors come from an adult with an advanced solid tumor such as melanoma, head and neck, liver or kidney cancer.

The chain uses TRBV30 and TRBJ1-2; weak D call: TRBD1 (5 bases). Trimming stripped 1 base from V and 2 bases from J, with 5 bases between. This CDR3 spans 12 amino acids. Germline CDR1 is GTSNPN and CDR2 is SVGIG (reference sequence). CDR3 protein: CAWSGGNYGYTF. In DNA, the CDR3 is TGTGCCTGGAGTGGGGGGAACTATGGCTACACCTTC.

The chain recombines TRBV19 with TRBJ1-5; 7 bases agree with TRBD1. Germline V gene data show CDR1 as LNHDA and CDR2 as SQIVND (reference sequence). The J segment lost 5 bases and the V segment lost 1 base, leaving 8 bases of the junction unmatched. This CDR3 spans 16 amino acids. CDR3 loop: CASSIAYGGGDQPQHF. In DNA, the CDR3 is TGTGCCAGTAGTATAGCCTACGGAGGGGGCGATCAGCCCCAGCATTTT.

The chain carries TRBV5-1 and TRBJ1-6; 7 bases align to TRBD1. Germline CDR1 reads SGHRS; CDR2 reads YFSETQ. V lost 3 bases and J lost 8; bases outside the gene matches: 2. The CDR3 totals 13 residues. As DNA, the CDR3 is TGCGCCAGCAGCTCCCAGGGGGATTCACCCCTCCACTTT. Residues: CASSSQGDSPLHF.

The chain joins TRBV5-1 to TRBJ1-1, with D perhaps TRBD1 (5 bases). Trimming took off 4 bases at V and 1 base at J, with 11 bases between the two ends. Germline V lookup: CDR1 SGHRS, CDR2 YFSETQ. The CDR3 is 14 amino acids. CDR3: CASSRTQGNTEAFF. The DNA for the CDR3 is TGCGCCAGCAGCAGGACCCAGGGGAACACTGAAGCTTTCTTT. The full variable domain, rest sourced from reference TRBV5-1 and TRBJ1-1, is KAGVTQTPRYLIKTRGQQVTLSCSPISGHRSVSWYQQTPGQGLQFLFEYFSETQRNKGNFPGRFSGRQFSNSRSEMNVSTLELGDSALYLCASSRTQGNTEAFFGQGTRLTVV.

CDR3 sequence (DNA): TGCGCCAGCAGCTTGGCCGGGAGGGCTCAAGAGACCCAGTACTTC. It codes for CASSLAGRAQETQYF. The chain is built from TRBV5-1 and TRBJ2-5; 8 bases match TRBD2. J gave up 2 bases and V 0 bases, and 3 bases lay outside the gene matches. Germline values: CDR1 SGHRS, CDR2 YFSETQ. CDR3 size: 15 residues.

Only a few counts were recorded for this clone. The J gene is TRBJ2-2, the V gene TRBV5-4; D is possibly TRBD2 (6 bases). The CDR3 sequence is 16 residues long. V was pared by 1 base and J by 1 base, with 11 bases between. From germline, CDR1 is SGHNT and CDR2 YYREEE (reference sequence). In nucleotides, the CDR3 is TGTGCCAGCAGCTTGACGGCGGGGCAGAACACCGGGGAGCTGTTTTTT. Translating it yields CASSLTAGQNTGELFF.

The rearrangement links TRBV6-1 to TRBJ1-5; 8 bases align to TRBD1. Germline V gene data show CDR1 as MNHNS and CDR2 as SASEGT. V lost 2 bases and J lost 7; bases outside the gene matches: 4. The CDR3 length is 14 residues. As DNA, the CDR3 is TGTGCCAGCAGTGAATCAGGGGGCGGACAGCCCCAGCATTTT. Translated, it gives CASSESGGGQPQHF.

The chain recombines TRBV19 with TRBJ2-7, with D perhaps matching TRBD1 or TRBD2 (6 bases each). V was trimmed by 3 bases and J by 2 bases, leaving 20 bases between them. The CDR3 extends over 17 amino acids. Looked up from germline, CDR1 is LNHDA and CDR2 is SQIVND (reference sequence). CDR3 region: CASSMRSGAALTYEQYF. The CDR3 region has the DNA TGTGCCAGTAGTATGCGGTCGGGGGCGGCTCTGACCTACGAGCAGTACTTC.

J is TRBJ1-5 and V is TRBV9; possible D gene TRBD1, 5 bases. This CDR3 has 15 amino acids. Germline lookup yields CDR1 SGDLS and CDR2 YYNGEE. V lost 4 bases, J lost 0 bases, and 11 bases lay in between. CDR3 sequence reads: CASSKQDISNQPQHF. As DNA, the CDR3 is TGTGCCAGCAGCAAACAGGATATTAGCAATCAGCCCCAGCATTTT.

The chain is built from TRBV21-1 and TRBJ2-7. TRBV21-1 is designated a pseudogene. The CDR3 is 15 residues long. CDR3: CASSIGTTRAWEQYF. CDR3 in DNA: TGTGCCAGCAGCATAGGAACCACACGGGCTTGGGAGCAGTACTTC.

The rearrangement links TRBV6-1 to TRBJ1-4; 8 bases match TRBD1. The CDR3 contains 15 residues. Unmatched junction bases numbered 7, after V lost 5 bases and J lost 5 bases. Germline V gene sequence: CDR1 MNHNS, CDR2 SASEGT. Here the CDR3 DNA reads TGTGCCAGCAGTTTCCGGACAGGGCAGAATGAAAAACTGTTTTTT. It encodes CASSFRTGQNEKLFF.

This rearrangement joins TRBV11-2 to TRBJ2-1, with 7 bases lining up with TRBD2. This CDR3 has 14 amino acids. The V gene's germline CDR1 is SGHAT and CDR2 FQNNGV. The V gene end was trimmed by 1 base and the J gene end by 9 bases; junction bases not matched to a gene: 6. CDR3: CASSLAQTSSEQFF. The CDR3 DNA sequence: TGTGCCAGCAGCTTAGCCCAGACTAGCAGTGAGCAGTTCTTC.

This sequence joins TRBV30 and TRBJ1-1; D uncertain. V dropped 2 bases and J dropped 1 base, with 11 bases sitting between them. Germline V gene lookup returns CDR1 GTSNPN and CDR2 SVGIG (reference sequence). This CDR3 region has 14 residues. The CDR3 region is CAWSRHSRNTEAFF. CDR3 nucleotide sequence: TGTGCCTGGAGTAGGCACAGCCGGAACACTGAAGCTTTCTTT.

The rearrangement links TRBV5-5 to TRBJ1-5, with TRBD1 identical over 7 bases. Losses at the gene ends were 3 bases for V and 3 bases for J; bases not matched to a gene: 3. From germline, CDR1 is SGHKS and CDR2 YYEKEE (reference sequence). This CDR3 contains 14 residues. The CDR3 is CASSWGTDNQPQHF. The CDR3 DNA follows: TGTGCCAGCAGCTGGGGGACAGACAATCAGCCCCAGCATTTT.

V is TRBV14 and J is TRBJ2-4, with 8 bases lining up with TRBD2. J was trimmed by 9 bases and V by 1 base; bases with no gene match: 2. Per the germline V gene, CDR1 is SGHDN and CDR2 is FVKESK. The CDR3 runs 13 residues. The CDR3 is CASSQAGTSIQYF. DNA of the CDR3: TGTGCCAGCAGCCAAGCCGGGACTAGCATTCAGTACTTC. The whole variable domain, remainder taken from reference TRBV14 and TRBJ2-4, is EAGVTQFPSHSVIEKGQTVTLRCDPISGHDNLYWYRRVMGKEIKFLLHFVKESKQDESGMPNNRFLAERTGGTYSTLKVQPAELEDSGVYFCASSQAGTSIQYFGAGTRLSVL.

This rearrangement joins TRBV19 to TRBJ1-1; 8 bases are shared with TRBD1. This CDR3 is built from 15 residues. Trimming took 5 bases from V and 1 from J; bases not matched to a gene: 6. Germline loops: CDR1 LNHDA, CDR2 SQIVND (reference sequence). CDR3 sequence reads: CASSLTGTGNTEAFF. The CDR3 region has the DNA TGTGCCAGTAGTTTAACCGGGACAGGGAACACTGAAGCTTTCTTT.

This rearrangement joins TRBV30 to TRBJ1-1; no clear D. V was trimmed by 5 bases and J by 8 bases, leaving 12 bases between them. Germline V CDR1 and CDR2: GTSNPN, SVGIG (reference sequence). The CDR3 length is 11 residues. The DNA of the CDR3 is TGTGCCTGGTTGGGCTTGGGGGAAGCTTTCTTT. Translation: CAWLGLGEAFF.

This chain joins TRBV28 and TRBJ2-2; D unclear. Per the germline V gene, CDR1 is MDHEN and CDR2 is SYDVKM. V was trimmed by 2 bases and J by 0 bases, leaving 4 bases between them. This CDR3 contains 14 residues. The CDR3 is CASSLTANTGELFF. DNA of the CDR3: TGTGCCAGCAGTTTAACAGCGAACACCGGGGAGCTGTTTTTT.

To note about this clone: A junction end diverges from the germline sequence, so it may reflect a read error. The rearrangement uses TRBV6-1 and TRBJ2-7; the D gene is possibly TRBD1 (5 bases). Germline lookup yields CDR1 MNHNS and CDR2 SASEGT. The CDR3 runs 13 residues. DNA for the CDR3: TGTGCCAGCAGTGAGGGGCTAGATTCAGATAAGAACTTC. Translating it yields CASSEGLDSDKNF.

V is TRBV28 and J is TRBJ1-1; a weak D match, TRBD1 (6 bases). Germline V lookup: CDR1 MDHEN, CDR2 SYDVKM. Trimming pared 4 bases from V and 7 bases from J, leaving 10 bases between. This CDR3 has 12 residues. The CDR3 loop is CASSYGRGEAFF. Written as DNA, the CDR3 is TGTGCCAGCAGTTATGGCAGGGGTGAAGCTTTCTTT. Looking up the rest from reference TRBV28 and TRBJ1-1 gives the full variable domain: DVKVTQSSRYLVKRTGEKVFLECVQDMDHENMFWYRQDPGLGLRLIYFSYDVKMKEKGDIPEGYSVSREKKERFSLILESASTNQTSMYLCASSYGRGEAFFGQGTRLTVV.

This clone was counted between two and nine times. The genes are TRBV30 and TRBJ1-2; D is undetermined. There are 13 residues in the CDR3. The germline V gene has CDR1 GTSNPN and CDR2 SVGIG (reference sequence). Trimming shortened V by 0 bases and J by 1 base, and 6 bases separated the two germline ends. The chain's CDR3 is CAWSVQINYGYTF. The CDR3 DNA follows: TGTGCCTGGAGTGTACAAATTAACTATGGCTACACCTTC.

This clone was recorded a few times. CDR3: CASSSPGSPLPYEQYF. CDR3 coding DNA: TGTGCCAGCAGTTCCCCCGGCAGTCCTCTGCCCTACGAGCAGTACTTC. The V gene is TRBV27, the J gene TRBJ2-7, with D uncertain. Germline V gives CDR1 MNHEY, CDR2 SMNVEV (reference sequence). V was cut by 4 bases and J by 2 bases, with 18 bases left in between. The length of the CDR3 is 16 residues.

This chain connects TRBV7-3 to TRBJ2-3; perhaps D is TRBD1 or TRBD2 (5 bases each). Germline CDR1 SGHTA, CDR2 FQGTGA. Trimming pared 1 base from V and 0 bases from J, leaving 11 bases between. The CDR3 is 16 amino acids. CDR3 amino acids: CASSLMGDPSTDTQYF. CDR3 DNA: TGTGCCAGCAGCTTAATGGGGGATCCTAGCACAGATACGCAGTATTTT.

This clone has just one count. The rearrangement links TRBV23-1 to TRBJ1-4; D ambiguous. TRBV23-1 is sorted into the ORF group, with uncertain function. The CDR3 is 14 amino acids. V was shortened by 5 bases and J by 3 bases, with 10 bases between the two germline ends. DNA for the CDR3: TGCGCCAGCAGTGGAGGAAACTCTAATGAAAAACTGTTTTTT. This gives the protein CASSGGNSNEKLFF.

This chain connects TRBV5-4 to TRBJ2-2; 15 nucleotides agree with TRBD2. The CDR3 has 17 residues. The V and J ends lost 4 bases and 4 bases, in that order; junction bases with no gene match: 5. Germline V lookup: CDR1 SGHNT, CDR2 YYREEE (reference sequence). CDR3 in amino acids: CASSRTSGGASTGELFF. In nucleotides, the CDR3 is TGTGCCAGCAGCCGGACTAGCGGGGGGGCGAGCACCGGGGAGCTGTTTTTT.

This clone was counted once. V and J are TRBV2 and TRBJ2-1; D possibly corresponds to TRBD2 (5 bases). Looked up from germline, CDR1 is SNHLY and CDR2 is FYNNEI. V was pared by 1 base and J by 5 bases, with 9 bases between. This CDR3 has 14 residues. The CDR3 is CASSEGLADNEQFF. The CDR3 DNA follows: TGTGCCAGCAGTGAAGGGCTAGCCGACAATGAGCAGTTCTTC.

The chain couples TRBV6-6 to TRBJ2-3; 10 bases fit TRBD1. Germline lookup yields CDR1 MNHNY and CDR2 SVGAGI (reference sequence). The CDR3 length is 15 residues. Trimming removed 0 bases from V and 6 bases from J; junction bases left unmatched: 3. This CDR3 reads CASSYSRDRGDTQYF. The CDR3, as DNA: TGTGCCAGCAGTTACTCCCGGGACAGGGGTGATACGCAGTATTTT.

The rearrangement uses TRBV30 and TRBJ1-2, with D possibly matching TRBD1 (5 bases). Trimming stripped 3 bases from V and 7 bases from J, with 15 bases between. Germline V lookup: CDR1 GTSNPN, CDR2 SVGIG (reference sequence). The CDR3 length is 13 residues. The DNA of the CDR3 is TGTGCCTGGAGCCTCGGGGGACTGTCTGGCTACACCTTC. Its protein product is CAWSLGGLSGYTF. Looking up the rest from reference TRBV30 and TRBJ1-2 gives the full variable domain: SQTIHQWPATLVQPVGSPLSLECTVEGTSNPNLYWYRQAAGRGLQLLFYSVGIGQISSEVPQNLSASRPQDRQFILSSKKLLLSDSGFYLCAWSLGGLSGYTFGSGTRLTVV.

CDR3 in amino acids: CASSYGQGTNEKLFF. CDR3 DNA: TGTGCCAGCAGCTACGGACAGGGAACTAATGAAAAACTGTTTTTT. The chain employs TRBV7-6 and TRBJ1-4; 8 bases are a match to TRBD1. The V and J ends lost 4 bases and 1 base, in that order; junction bases with no gene match: 2. The CDR3 totals 15 residues. CDR1 is SGHVS and CDR2 is FNYEAQ in the germline V gene.

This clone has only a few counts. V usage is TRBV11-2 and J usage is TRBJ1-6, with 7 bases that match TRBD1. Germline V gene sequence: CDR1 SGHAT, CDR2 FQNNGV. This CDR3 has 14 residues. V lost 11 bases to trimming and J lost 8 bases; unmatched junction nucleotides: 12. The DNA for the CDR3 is TGTGCCTACAGGGGACCAGGAGGGGATTCACCCCTCCACTTT. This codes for CAYRGPGGDSPLHF.

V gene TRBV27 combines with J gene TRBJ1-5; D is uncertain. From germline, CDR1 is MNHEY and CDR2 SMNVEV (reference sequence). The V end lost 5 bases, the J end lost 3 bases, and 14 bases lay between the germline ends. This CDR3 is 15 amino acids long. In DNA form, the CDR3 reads TGTGCCAGCAGTCCCGACGGTGTTAACAATCAGCCCCAGCATTTT. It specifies CASSPDGVNNQPQHF.

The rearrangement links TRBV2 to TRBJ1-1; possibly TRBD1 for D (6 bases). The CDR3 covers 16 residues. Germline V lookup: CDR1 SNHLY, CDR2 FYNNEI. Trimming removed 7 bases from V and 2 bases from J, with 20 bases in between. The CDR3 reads CASIPRVGGPNTEAFF. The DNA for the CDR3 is TGTGCCAGCATCCCCCGGGTGGGGGGGCCAAACACTGAAGCTTTCTTT.